The sequence of this T cell receptor beta chain was determined in a study of T cells in Graves' hyperthyroidism and ophthalmopathy. Study in general: Before treatment of any kind, peripheral blood was taken at initial diagnosis.

TCR beta CDR3 region amplification was performed from RNA transcripts. The HTBI primer set was used in a first-round RT-PCR of the TCR CDR3. TCRdb reprocessed the multiplex PCR reads with MiXCR, giving one entry per CDR3 protein. The sample comprises hundreds of thousands of distinct CDR3 sequences, 15% to 19% of which are singletons, and just under 8% rests with the top ten. Whole-study results and caveats: Patients with ophthalmopathy were separated from those with stable hyperthyroidism by a 13 V-J model. In validation, the model predicted ophthalmopathy. These predictions came a median about 6.8 months before onset. Most thyroid-expanded clonotypes above 0.001 were also found in blood.

Trimming stripped 1 base from V and 3 bases from J, with 11 bases between. This CDR3 is built from 15 residues. CDR1 is SGDLS and CDR2 is YYNGEE in the germline V gene. This clonotype was seen repeatedly, ten times or more. The antigen is unknown. The receptor was isolated from a woman aged 18-29 years with Graves' hyperthyroidism. The rearrangement links TRBV9 to TRBJ1-3, with D tentatively TRBD1 (5 bases). Input material: blood. CDR3 bases: TGTGCCAGCAGCGTAACCAGCGGGGGTGGAAACACCATATATTTT. Translated, it gives CASSVTSGGGNTIYF.